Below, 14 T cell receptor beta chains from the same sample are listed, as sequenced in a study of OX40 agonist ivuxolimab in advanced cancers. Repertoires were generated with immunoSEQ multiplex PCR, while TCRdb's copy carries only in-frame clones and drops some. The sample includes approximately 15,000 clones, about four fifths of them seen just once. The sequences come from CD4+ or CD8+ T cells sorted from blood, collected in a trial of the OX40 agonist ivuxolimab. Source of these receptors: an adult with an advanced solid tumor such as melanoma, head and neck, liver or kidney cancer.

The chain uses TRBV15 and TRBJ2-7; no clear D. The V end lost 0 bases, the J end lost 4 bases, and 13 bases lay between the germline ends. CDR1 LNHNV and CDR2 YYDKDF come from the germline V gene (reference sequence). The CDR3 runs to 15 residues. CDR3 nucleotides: TGTGCCACCAGCAGAGAGAGGTCCCCTGGGTACGAGCAGTACTTC. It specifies CATSRERSPGYEQYF.

Here the CDR3 reads CASSLAGGEEPQHF. The CDR3 bases are TGTGCCAGCAGCTTAGCAGGGGGCGAGGAGCCCCAGCATTTT. This chain connects TRBV7-6 to TRBJ1-5; 7 positions agree with TRBD1. V was clipped by 0 bases and J by 8 bases; unmatched bases: 4. This CDR3 spans 14 amino acids. Germline loops: CDR1 SGHVS, CDR2 FNYEAQ. The complete variable domain, with remaining parts taken from reference TRBV7-6 and TRBJ1-5, reads GAGVSQSPRYKVTKRGQDVALRCDPISGHVSLYWYRQALGQGPEFLTYFNYEAQQDKSGLPNDRFSAERPEGSISTLTIQRTEQRDSAMYRCASSLAGGEEPQHFGDGTRLSIL.

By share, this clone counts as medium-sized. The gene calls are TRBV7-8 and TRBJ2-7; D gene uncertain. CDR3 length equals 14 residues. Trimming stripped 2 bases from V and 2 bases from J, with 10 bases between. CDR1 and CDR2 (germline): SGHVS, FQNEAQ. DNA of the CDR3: TGTGCCAGCAGCTTACGAAGACTGCCCTACGAGCAGTACTTC. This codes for CASSLRRLPYEQYF.

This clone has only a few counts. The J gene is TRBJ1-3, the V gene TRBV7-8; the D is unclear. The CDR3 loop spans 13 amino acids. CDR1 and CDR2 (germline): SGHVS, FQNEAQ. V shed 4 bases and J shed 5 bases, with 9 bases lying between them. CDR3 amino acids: CASSYGRRNTIYF. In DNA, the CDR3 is TGTGCCAGCAGCTACGGACGGAGAAACACCATATATTTT.

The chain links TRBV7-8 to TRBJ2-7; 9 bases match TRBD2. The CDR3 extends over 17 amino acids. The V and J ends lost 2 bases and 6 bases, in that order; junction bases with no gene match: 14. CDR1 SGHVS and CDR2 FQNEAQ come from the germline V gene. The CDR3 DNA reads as TGTGCCAGCAGCTTAAGCCCCCCGGGTAGCGGGAGCGGCGAGCAGTACTTC. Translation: CASSLSPPGSGSGEQYF.

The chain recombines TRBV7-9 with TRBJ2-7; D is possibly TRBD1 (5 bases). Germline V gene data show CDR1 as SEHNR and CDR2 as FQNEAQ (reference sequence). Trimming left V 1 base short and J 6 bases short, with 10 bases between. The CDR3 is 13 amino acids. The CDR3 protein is CASSLEGLVEQYF. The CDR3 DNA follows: TGTGCCAGCAGCTTAGAGGGGTTGGTCGAGCAGTACTTC.

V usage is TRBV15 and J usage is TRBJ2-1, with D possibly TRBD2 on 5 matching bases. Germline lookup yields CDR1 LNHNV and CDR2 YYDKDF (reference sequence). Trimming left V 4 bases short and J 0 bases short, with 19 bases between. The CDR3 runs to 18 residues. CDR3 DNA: TGTGCCACCAGCAAGGGAGAGCTTGAAACGTCCTCCTACAATGAGCAGTTCTTC. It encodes CATSKGELETSSYNEQFF.

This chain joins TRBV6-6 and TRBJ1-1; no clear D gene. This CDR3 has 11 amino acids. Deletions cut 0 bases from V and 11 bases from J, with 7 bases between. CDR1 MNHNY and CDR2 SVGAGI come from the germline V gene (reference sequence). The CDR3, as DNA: TGTGCCAGCAGTTACTCGGATGTCGCTTTCTTT. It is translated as CASSYSDVAFF.

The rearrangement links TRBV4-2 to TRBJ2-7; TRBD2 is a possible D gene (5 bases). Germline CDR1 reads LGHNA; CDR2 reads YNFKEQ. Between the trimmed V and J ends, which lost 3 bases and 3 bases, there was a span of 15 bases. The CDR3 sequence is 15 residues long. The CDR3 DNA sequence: TGTGCCAGCAGCCAGGCCGCGGGTGGTTACTACGAGCAGTACTTC. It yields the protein CASSQAAGGYYEQYF.

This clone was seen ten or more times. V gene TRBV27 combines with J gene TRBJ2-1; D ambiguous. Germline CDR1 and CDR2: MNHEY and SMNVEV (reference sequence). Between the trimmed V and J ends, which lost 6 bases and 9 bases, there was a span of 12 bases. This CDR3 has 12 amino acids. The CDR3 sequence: CASRAPGTEQFF. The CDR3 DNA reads TGTGCCAGCAGGGCCCCTGGTACTGAGCAGTTCTTC.

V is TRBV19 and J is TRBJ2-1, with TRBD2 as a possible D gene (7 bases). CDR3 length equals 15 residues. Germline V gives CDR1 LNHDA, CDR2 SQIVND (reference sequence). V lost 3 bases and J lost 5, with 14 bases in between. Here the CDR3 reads CASSMVGGPHNEQFF. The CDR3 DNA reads TGTGCCAGTAGTATGGTCGGGGGGCCCCACAATGAGCAGTTCTTC.

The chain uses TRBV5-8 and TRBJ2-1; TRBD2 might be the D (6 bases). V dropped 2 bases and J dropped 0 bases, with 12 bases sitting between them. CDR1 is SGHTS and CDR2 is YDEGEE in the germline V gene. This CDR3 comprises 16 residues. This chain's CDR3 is CASSFFGSFSYNEQFF. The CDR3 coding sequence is TGTGCCAGCAGCTTCTTCGGGAGTTTCTCCTACAATGAGCAGTTCTTC.

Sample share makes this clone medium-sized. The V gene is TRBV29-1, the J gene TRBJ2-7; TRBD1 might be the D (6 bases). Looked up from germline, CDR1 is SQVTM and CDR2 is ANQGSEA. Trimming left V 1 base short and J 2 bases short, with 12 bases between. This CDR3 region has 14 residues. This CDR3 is CSVEGGTNPYEQYF. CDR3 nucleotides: TGCAGCGTTGAAGGTGGGACAAACCCCTACGAGCAGTACTTC.

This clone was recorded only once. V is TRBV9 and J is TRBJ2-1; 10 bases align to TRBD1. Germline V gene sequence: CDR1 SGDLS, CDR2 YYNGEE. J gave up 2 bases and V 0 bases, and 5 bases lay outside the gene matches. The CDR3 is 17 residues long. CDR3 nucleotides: TGTGCCAGCAGCGTAGTTACGGGACAGGGGCCCTACAATGAGCAGTTCTTC. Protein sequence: CASSVVTGQGPYNEQFF.